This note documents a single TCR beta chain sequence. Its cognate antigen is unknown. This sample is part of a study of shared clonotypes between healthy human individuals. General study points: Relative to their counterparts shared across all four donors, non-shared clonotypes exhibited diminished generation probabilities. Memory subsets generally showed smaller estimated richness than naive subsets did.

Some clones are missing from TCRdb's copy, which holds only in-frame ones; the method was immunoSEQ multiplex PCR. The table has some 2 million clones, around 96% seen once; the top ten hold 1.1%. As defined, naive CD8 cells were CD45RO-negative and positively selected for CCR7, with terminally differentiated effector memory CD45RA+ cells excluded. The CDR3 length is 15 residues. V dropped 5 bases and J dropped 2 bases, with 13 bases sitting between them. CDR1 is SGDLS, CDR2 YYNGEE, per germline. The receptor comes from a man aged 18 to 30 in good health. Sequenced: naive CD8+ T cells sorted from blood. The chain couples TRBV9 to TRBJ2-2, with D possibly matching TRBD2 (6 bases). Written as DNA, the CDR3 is TGTGCCAGCAGTCGGACTACCGGTAACACCGGGGAGCTGTTTTTT. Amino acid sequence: CASSRTTGNTGELFF.